Listed below are T cell receptor beta chains from one sample, sequenced in a study of T cell changes during pregnancy in multiple sclerosis. Sequencing was performed with immunoSEQ multiplex PCR; in TCRdb, only in-frame clones are kept and a portion is missing. The repertoire consists of about 92,000 clones, with over 80% occurring once and the leading ten covering about 3%. The sequences come from peripheral blood, collected in the first trimester of pregnancy. Source of these receptors: a female donor with multiple sclerosis, enrolled in a pregnancy study. The CDR3 runs from the conserved cysteine through the conserved F or W. The order of the fields is V gene, J gene, D gene, clone size, CDR3 DNA, CDR3 protein. D genes are given only for firm matches. A row's size may be missing; if present it is once, few, many or a size class.

V gene: TRBV19; J gene: TRBJ2-7; D gene: NA; clone size: NA; CDR3 DNA: TGTGCCAGTAGTATCAACGAGCAGTACTTC; CDR3 protein: CASSINEQYF
V gene: TRBV11-2; J gene: TRBJ2-3; D gene: NA; clone size: NA; CDR3 DNA: TGTGCCAGCAGCTTAGGGGAGGGGGGCGCTAGCACAGATACGCAGTATTTT; CDR3 protein: CASSLGEGGASTDTQYF
V gene: TRBV7-8; J gene: TRBJ1-3; D gene: TRBD1; clone size: NA; CDR3 DNA: TGTGCCAGCAGCCCACGACGGACAGGGACTGGAAACACCATATATTTT; CDR3 protein: CASSPRRTGTGNTIYF
V gene: TRBV5-4; J gene: TRBJ1-1; D gene: NA; clone size: NA; CDR3 DNA: TGTGCCAGCAGCTTGTCAGGGTTGAACACTGAAGCTTTCTTT; CDR3 protein: CASSLSGLNTEAFF
V gene: TRBV29-1; J gene: TRBJ2-2; D gene: NA; clone size: NA; CDR3 DNA: TGCAGCGTTGAGGAGGGGACGAACACCGGGGAGCTGTTTTTT; CDR3 protein: CSVEEGTNTGELFF
V gene: TRBV11-2; J gene: TRBJ2-7; D gene: NA; clone size: NA; CDR3 DNA: TGTGCCAGCAGCCCCAGTTCCGCCTCTCTCCACGAGCAGTACTTC; CDR3 protein: CASSPSSASLHEQYF
V gene: TRBV28; J gene: TRBJ2-4; D gene: TRBD1; clone size: NA; CDR3 DNA: TGTGCCAGCAGTTTGAGGGGGCTGGGGGCCAAAAACATTCAGTACTTC; CDR3 protein: CASSLRGLGAKNIQYF
V gene: TRBV7-3; J gene: TRBJ2-3; D gene: NA; clone size: NA; CDR3 DNA: TGTGCCAGCAGCAATTCGCTCCCGGGCACAGATACGCAGTATTTT; CDR3 protein: CASSNSLPGTDTQYF
V gene: TRBV18; J gene: TRBJ2-5; D gene: NA; clone size: once; CDR3 DNA: TGTGCCAGCTCACCGAGTCCACAGAGAGAGACCCAGTACTTC; CDR3 protein: CASSPSPQRETQYF
V gene: TRBV5-5; J gene: TRBJ2-3; D gene: TRBD2; clone size: NA; CDR3 DNA: TGTGCCAGCAGCTTTGGGGCGGGGGGCACAGATACGCAGTATTTT; CDR3 protein: CASSFGAGGTDTQYF
V gene: TRBV5-1; J gene: TRBJ2-6; D gene: TRBD1; clone size: NA; CDR3 DNA: TGCGCCAGCAGCTTGGCCCCCTCGACAGGGGGCGGTGCTGGGGCCAACGTCCTGACTTTC; CDR3 protein: CASSLAPSTGGGAGANVLTF
V gene: TRBV5-6; J gene: TRBJ2-1; D gene: NA; clone size: NA; CDR3 DNA: TGTGCCAGCAGCTTGGGGCGTAGGACTGTCGAGCAGTTCTTC; CDR3 protein: CASSLGRRTVEQFF
V gene: TRBV5-1; J gene: TRBJ2-5; D gene: NA; clone size: NA; CDR3 DNA: TGCGCCAGCAGCACGCGGATTCAACCGGGGGAGACCCAGTACTTC; CDR3 protein: CASSTRIQPGETQYF
V gene: TRBV18; J gene: TRBJ2-7; D gene: NA; clone size: NA; CDR3 DNA: TGTGCCAGCTCACCCCGGGTCGGCGAGCAGTACTTC; CDR3 protein: CASSPRVGEQYF
V gene: TRBV23-1; J gene: TRBJ2-3; D gene: TRBD2; clone size: NA; CDR3 DNA: TGCGCCAGCAGGCCTGTGAGCGGGAGAGTGCAGTATTTT; CDR3 protein: CASRPVSGRVQYF
V gene: TRBV5-4; J gene: TRBJ2-4; D gene: NA; clone size: NA; CDR3 DNA: TGTGCCAGCAGCTTGGCAACTAGTGGCATTCAGTACTTC; CDR3 protein: CASSLATSGIQYF
V gene: TRBV28; J gene: TRBJ2-5; D gene: TRBD2; clone size: NA; CDR3 DNA: TGTGCCAGCAGTGTAGCGGGGGGGAGGGAGACCCAGTACTTC; CDR3 protein: CASSVAGGRETQYF
V gene: TRBV19; J gene: TRBJ2-1; D gene: NA; clone size: once; CDR3 DNA: TGTGCCAGTAGTTGGGGCGACGGGAGGGGGCAGTTGGGGCAGTTCTTC; CDR3 protein: CASSWGDGRGQLGQFF
V gene: TRBV28; J gene: TRBJ2-5; D gene: NA; clone size: NA; CDR3 DNA: TGTGCCAGCAGTTCGGTGGAAGAGACCCAGTACTTC; CDR3 protein: CASSSVEETQYF
V gene: TRBV28; J gene: TRBJ1-4; D gene: TRBD1; clone size: NA; CDR3 DNA: TGTGCCAGCAGTTTAGTCGGACAGGGAAATGAAAAACTGTTTTTT; CDR3 protein: CASSLVGQGNEKLFF
V gene: TRBV2; J gene: TRBJ2-1; D gene: TRBD1; clone size: NA; CDR3 DNA: TGTGCCAGCGGGAGGGGGACAGGGGGCTATGGTGAGCAGTTCTTC; CDR3 protein: CASGRGTGGYGEQFF
V gene: TRBV6-6; J gene: TRBJ2-7; D gene: NA; clone size: NA; CDR3 DNA: TGTGCCAGCAGTTACGAACAGGATTTTGAGCAGTACTTC; CDR3 protein: CASSYEQDFEQYF
V gene: TRBV19; J gene: TRBJ2-7; D gene: NA; clone size: NA; CDR3 DNA: TGTGCCACAACGGAGGGCCCATCCTACGAGCAGTACTTC; CDR3 protein: CATTEGPSYEQYF
V gene: TRBV5-8; J gene: TRBJ2-6; D gene: NA; clone size: NA; CDR3 DNA: TGTGCCAGCAGCGTAACAGGTTCACGCTCTGGGGCCAACGTCCTGACTTTC; CDR3 protein: CASSVTGSRSGANVLTF
V gene: TRBV4-1; J gene: TRBJ2-7; D gene: TRBD2; clone size: NA; CDR3 DNA: TGCGCCAGCAGCGCCCACAGACGTCCGGGACTAGCGGGCAGATACGAGCAGTACTTC; CDR3 protein: CASSAHRRPGLAGRYEQYF
V gene: TRBV6-6; J gene: TRBJ2-7; D gene: TRBD2; clone size: once; CDR3 DNA: TGTGCCAGCAGTTCGCCGGGACTAGCCTCTTACGAGCAGTACTTC; CDR3 protein: CASSSPGLASYEQYF
V gene: TRBV7-2; J gene: TRBJ2-1; D gene: NA; clone size: NA; CDR3 DNA: TGTGCCAGCAGCGGAACCCGGCGGAGCAATGAGCAGTTCTTC; CDR3 protein: CASSGTRRSNEQFF
V gene: TRBV4-3; J gene: TRBJ1-4; D gene: TRBD1; clone size: NA; CDR3 DNA: TGCGCCAGCAGCCCTGACAGGGTTGCAACTAATGAAAAACTGTTTTTT; CDR3 protein: CASSPDRVATNEKLFF
V gene: TRBV6-5; J gene: TRBJ2-7; D gene: NA; clone size: NA; CDR3 DNA: TGTGCCAGCACAGGGAACTACGAGCAGTACTTC; CDR3 protein: CASTGNYEQYF
V gene: TRBV4-2; J gene: TRBJ2-3; D gene: TRBD1; clone size: NA; CDR3 DNA: TGTGCCAGCAGCCAGACAGGGGGTAACACAGATACGCAGTATTTT; CDR3 protein: CASSQTGGNTDTQYF
V gene: TRBV5-1; J gene: TRBJ2-5; D gene: NA; clone size: NA; CDR3 DNA: TGCGCCAGCAGCTTAACAGGAGGGCCTGGTGAGACCCAGTACTTC; CDR3 protein: CASSLTGGPGETQYF
V gene: TRBV7-9; J gene: TRBJ2-7; D gene: NA; clone size: NA; CDR3 DNA: TGTGCCAGCAGATCTGACAGTCCCTACGAGCAGTACTTC; CDR3 protein: CASRSDSPYEQYF
V gene: TRBV7-3; J gene: TRBJ2-1; D gene: TRBD2; clone size: once; CDR3 DNA: TGTGCCAGCAGCTGGGGACTAGCGGGAGGGCCGGGGGACTACTACAATGAGCAGTTCTTC; CDR3 protein: CASSWGLAGGPGDYYNEQFF
V gene: TRBV2; J gene: TRBJ1-4; D gene: NA; clone size: NA; CDR3 DNA: TGTGCCAGCACCACAGGGTGGGAAAAACTGTTTTTT; CDR3 protein: CASTTGWEKLFF
V gene: TRBV28; J gene: TRBJ2-1; D gene: NA; clone size: once; CDR3 DNA: TGTGCCAGCAGTCCGGCCCCCGGGAGAGAGCAGTTCTTC; CDR3 protein: CASSPAPGREQFF
V gene: TRBV5-6; J gene: TRBJ1-3; D gene: TRBD1; clone size: NA; CDR3 DNA: TGTGCCAGCATCGGACAGGGAACTGGAAACACCATATATTTT; CDR3 protein: CASIGQGTGNTIYF
V gene: TRBV19; J gene: TRBJ1-6; D gene: NA; clone size: once; CDR3 DNA: TGTGCCAGTAGCCCTTTCGATTCACCCCTCCACTTT; CDR3 protein: CASSPFDSPLHF
V gene: TRBV9; J gene: TRBJ2-3; D gene: TRBD2; clone size: NA; CDR3 DNA: TGTGCCAGCAGCCGGACTAGCGGGAACACAGATACGCAGTATTTT; CDR3 protein: CASSRTSGNTDTQYF
V gene: TRBV27; J gene: TRBJ2-1; D gene: TRBD2; clone size: NA; CDR3 DNA: TGTGCCAGCAGTTTAGCGGGAGTAACCTACAATGAGCAGTTCTTC; CDR3 protein: CASSLAGVTYNEQFF
V gene: TRBV7-9; J gene: TRBJ1-1; D gene: NA; clone size: NA; CDR3 DNA: TGTGCCAGCAGCTTTTCGGGTACTGAAGCTTTCTTT; CDR3 protein: CASSFSGTEAFF
V gene: TRBV19; J gene: TRBJ2-5; D gene: TRBD1; clone size: NA; CDR3 DNA: TGTGCCAGTAGCGACCAGACAGGGGGCGCGGAGACCCAGTACTTC; CDR3 protein: CASSDQTGGAETQYF
V gene: TRBV27; J gene: TRBJ2-7; D gene: NA; clone size: NA; CDR3 DNA: TGTGCCAGCAGTCCAAGGCAGGTCGACGAGCAGTACTTC; CDR3 protein: CASSPRQVDEQYF
V gene: TRBV6-5; J gene: TRBJ2-7; D gene: TRBD1; clone size: few; CDR3 DNA: TGTGCCAGCAGTTACTCCGGGACAGTGTACTCCTACGAGCAGTACTTC; CDR3 protein: CASSYSGTVYSYEQYF
V gene: TRBV28; J gene: TRBJ1-1; D gene: TRBD1; clone size: NA; CDR3 DNA: TGTGCCAGCAGTCCTGGGGACAGGGTCACTGAAGCTTTCTTT; CDR3 protein: CASSPGDRVTEAFF
V gene: TRBV9; J gene: TRBJ2-1; D gene: NA; clone size: NA; CDR3 DNA: TGTGCCAGCAGCGCCGGGACTGACTCCTACAATGAGCAGTTCTTC; CDR3 protein: CASSAGTDSYNEQFF
V gene: TRBV28; J gene: TRBJ2-5; D gene: TRBD2; clone size: NA; CDR3 DNA: TGTGCCAGCAGTTTTGAACTAGCGGGAGGGGGAGAGACCCAGTACTTC; CDR3 protein: CASSFELAGGGETQYF
V gene: TRBV19; J gene: TRBJ2-2; D gene: NA; clone size: NA; CDR3 DNA: TGTGCCGGCCAAGCGGTCGCGAACACCGGGGAGCTGTTTTTT; CDR3 protein: CAGQAVANTGELFF
V gene: TRBV12-5; J gene: TRBJ2-2; D gene: NA; clone size: NA; CDR3 DNA: TGTGCTAGTGGTTTGGCACCGGGACAGAACACCGGGGAGCTGTTTTTT; CDR3 protein: CASGLAPGQNTGELFF
V gene: TRBV27; J gene: TRBJ2-7; D gene: NA; clone size: NA; CDR3 DNA: TGTGCCAGCAGTACACACTACGAGCAGTACTTC; CDR3 protein: CASSTHYEQYF